This T cell receptor beta chain came from a study of cytomegalovirus exposure and HLA in healthy donors. Findings and caveats of the study: A later analysis linked some 17,000 TCR beta sequences to HLA alleles at 0.05 false discovery rate. According to the study, around 160 TCR beta chains were cytomegalovirus-associated.

In the PCR, 60 Vbeta and 13 Jbeta primers were used. The data were produced by immunoSEQ multiplex PCR, yet TCRdb's version contains in-frame clones alone and is incomplete. The sample holds 100,000 to 150,000 clones, around 72% seen once. On this clone: What it binds is not known.

Specimen: PBMCs. This clonotype originated in a woman between 18 and 29 years old in good health and CMV-seronegative.

The CDR3 DNA reads as TGTGCCAGCAGCCAAGGTTTCACAGGGCGCCCCTCTGGAAACACCATATATTTT. Amino acid sequence: CASSQGFTGRPSGNTIYF. The V gene is TRBV14, the J gene TRBJ1-3, with D possibly matching TRBD1 (6 bases). The germline gives CDR1 SGHDN, CDR2 FVKESK. V lost 1 base and J 0 bases, leaving 16 bases between the germline ends. The CDR3 contains 18 residues. Looking up the rest from reference TRBV14 and TRBJ1-3 gives the full variable domain: EAGVTQFPSHSVIEKGQTVTLRCDPISGHDNLYWYRRVMGKEIKFLLHFVKESKQDESGMPNNRFLAERTGGTYSTLKVQPAELEDSGVYFCASSQGFTGRPSGNTIYFGEGSWLTVV.